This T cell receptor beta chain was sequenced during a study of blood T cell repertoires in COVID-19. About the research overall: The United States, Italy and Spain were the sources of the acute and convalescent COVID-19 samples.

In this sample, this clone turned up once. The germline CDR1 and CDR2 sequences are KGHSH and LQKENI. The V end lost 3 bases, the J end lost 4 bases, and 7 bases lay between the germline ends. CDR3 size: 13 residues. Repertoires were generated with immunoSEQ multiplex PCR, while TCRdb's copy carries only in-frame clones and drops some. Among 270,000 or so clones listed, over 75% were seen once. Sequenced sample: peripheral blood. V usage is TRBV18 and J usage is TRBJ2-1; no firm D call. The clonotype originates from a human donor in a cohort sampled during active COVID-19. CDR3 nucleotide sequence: TGTGCCAGCTCACCCAGGCTTTACAATGAGCAGTTCTTC. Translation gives CASSPRLYNEQFF.